One sample yielded the 2 T cell receptor beta chains listed below, sequenced in a study of blood T cell repertoires in COVID-19. Profiling relied on immunoSEQ multiplex PCR, and the TCRdb table lists in-frame clones only, not all of them. This sample carries about 200,000 clones, 70% to 90% of them seen once, and the ten largest clones take roughly 10%. Material for sequencing was peripheral blood. The receptor set was obtained from a woman aged 45-59 years with COVID-19, enrolled during active disease.

The rearrangement uses TRBV19 and TRBJ2-7; the match to TRBD2 covers 14 bases. CDR1 is LNHDA and CDR2 is SQIVND in the germline V gene (reference sequence). V was pared by 0 bases and J by 2 bases, with 9 bases of the junction left unmatched. The CDR3 sequence is 19 residues long. The CDR3 spells CASSIDRTSGGIGPYEQYF. Written as DNA, the CDR3 is TGTGCCAGTAGTATAGATCGGACTAGCGGGGGGATCGGTCCCTACGAGCAGTACTTC.

The chain recombines TRBV30 with TRBJ1-1; tentative D call: TRBD1 (5 bases). The CDR3 sequence is 13 residues long. From germline, CDR1 is GTSNPN and CDR2 SVGIG (reference sequence). V lost 0 bases to trimming and J lost 4 bases, with 9 bases between them. The CDR3 DNA reads as TGTGCCTGGAGTGTATCGGGGGGCACTGAAGCTTTCTTT. Translation gives CAWSVSGGTEAFF.